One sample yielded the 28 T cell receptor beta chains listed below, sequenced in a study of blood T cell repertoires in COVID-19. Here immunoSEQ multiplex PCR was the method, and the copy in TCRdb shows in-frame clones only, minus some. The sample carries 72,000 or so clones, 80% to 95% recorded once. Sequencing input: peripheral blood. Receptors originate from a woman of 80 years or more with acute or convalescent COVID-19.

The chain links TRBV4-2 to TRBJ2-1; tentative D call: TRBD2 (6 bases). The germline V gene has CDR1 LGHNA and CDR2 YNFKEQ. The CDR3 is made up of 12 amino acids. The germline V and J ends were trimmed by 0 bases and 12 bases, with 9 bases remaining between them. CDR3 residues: CASSQEGGGQFF. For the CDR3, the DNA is TGTGCCAGCAGCCAAGAGGGGGGAGGGCAGTTCTTC.

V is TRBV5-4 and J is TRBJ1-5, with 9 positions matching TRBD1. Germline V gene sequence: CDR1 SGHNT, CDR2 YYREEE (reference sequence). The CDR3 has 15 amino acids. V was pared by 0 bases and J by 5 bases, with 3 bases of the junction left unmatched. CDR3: CASSLGTGEDQPQHF. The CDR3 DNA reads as TGTGCCAGCAGCTTGGGGACAGGGGAAGATCAGCCCCAGCATTTT.

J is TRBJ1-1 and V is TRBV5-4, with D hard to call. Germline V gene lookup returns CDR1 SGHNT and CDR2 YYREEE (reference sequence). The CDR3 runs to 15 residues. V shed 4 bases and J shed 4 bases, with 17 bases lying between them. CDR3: CASSPTAEEGTEAFF. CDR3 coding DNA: TGTGCCAGCAGCCCCACGGCAGAGGAAGGCACTGAAGCTTTCTTT.

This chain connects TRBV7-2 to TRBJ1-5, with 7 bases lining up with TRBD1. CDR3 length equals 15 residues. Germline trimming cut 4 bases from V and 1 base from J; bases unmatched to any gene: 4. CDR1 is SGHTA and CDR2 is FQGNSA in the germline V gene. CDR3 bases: TGTGCCAGCAGCTCCCAGACAGGGAGCAATCAGCCCCAGCATTTT. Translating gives CASSSQTGSNQPQHF.

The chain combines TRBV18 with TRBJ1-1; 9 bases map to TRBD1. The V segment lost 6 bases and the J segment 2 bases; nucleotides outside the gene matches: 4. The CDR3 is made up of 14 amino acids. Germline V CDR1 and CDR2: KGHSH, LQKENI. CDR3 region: CASSAGQGNTEAFF. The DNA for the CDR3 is TGTGCCAGCTCGGCGGGACAGGGAAACACTGAAGCTTTCTTT.

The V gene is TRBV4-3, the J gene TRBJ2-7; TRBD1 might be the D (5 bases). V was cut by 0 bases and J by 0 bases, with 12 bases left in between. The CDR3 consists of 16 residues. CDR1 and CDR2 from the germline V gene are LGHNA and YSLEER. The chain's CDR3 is CASSQDGWQGSYEQYF. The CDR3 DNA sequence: TGCGCCAGCAGCCAAGATGGTTGGCAGGGCTCCTACGAGCAGTACTTC.

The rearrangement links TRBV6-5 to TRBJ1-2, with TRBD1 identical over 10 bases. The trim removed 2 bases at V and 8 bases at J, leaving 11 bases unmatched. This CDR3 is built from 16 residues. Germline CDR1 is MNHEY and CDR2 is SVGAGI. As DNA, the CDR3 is TGTGCCAGCAGTTACAGAGCCCGGGGACAGGGGAACGGCTACACCTTC. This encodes CASSYRARGQGNGYTF.

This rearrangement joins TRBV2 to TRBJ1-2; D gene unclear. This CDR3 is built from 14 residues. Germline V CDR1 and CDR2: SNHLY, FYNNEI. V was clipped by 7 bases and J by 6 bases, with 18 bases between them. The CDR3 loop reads CASTSGRRIDGYTF. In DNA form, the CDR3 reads TGTGCCAGCACTTCGGGAAGGAGGATCGATGGCTACACCTTC.

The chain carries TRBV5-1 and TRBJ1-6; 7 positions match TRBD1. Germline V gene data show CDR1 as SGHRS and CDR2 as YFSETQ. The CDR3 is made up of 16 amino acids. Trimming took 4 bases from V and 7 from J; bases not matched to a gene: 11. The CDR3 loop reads CASSLKTGTENSPLHF. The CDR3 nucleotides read TGCGCCAGCAGCCTAAAAACCGGGACAGAGAATTCACCCCTCCACTTT.

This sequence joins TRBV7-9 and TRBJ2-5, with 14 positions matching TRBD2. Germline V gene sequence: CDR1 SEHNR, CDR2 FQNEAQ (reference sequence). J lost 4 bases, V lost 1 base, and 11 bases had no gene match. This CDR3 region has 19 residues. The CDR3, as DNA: TGTGCCAGCAGCTTAGGATTAGGACTAGCGGGGGGCCGTGGAGAGACCCAGTACTTC. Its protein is CASSLGLGLAGGRGETQYF.

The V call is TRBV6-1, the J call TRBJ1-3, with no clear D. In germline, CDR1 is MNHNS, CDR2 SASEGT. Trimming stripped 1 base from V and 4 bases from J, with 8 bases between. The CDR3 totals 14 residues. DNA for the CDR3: TGTGCCAGCAGTGAAGGCACTGTCGGAAACACCATATATTTT. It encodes CASSEGTVGNTIYF.

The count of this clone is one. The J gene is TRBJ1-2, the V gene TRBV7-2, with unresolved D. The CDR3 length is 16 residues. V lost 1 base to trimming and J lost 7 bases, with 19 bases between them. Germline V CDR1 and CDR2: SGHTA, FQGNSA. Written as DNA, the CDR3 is TGTGCCAGCAGCTTAGACCCGTTTCGGCCAGCGGGTGGCTACACCTTC. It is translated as CASSLDPFRPAGGYTF.

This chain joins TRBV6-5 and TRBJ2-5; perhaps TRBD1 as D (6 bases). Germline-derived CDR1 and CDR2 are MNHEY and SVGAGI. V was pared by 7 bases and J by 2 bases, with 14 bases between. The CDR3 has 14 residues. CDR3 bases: TGTGCCAGCAACTCGGGGACACTTCAAGAGACCCAGTACTTC. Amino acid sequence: CASNSGTLQETQYF.

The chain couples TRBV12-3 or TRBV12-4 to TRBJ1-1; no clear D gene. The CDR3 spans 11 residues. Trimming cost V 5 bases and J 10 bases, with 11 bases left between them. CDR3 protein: CASSGLRVAFF. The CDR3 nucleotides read TGTGCCAGCAGTGGACTCCGGGTAGCTTTCTTT.

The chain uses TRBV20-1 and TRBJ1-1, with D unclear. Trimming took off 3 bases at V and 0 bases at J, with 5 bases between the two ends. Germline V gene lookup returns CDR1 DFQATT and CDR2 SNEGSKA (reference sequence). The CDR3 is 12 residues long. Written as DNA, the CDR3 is TGCAGTGCTAGTGACTTGAACACTGAAGCTTTCTTT. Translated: CSASDLNTEAFF.

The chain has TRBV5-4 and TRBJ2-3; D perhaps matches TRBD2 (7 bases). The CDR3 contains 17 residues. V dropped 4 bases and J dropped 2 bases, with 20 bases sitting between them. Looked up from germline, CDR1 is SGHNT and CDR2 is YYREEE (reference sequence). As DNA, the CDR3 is TGTGCCAGCAGCGCCGGGGGGCGGGGAGGGGTCACAGATACGCAGTATTTT. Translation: CASSAGGRGGVTDTQYF. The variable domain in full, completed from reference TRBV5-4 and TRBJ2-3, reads ETGVTQSPTHLIKTRGQQVTLRCSSQSGHNTVSWYQQALGQGPQFIFQYYREEENGRGNFPPRFSGLQFPNYSSELNVNALELDDSALYLCASSAGGRGGVTDTQYFGPGTRLTVL.

CDR3 amino acids: CASSYSISERSTDTQYF. The CDR3 nucleotides are TGTGCCAGCAGTTACTCGATATCGGAGCGGAGCACAGATACGCAGTATTTT. The chain couples TRBV6-2 or TRBV6-3 to TRBJ2-3; possible D gene TRBD2, 5 bases. The CDR3 is 17 amino acids. V was shortened by 0 bases and J by 0 bases, with 13 bases between the two germline ends. Per germline, CDR1 MNHEY and CDR2 SVGEGT.

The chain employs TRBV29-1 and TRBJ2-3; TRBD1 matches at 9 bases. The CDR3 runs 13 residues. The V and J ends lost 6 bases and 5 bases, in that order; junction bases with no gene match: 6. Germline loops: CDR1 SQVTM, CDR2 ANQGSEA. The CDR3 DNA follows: TGCAGCGTACAGGGGGCTGGGGGAGATACGCAGTATTTT. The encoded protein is CSVQGAGGDTQYF.

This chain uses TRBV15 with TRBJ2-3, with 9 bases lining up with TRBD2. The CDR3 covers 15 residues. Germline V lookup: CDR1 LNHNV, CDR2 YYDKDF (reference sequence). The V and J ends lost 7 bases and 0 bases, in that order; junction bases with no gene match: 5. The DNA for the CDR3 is TGTGCCACCAAGCGCGGGAGGGCTAGCACAGATACGCAGTATTTT. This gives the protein CATKRGRASTDTQYF.

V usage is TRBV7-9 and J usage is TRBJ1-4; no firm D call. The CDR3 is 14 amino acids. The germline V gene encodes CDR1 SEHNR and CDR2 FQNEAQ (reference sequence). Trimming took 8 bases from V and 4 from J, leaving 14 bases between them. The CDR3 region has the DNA TGTGCCAGCCGTCGGGGTGCGAGTAATGAAAAACTGTTTTTT. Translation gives CASRRGASNEKLFF.

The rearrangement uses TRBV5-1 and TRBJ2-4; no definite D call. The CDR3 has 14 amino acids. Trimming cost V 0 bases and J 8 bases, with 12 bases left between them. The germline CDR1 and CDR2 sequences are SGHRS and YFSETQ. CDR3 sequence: CASSLDAAGDIQYF. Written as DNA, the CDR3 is TGCGCCAGCAGCTTGGATGCTGCTGGAGACATTCAGTACTTC.

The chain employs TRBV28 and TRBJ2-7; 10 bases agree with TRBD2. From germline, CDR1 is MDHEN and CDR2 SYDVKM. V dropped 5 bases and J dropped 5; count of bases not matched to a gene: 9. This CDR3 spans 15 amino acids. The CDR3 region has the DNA TGTGCCAGCAGTCCTACTCTAGCGGGAGTAAACGAGCAGTACTTC. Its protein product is CASSPTLAGVNEQYF.

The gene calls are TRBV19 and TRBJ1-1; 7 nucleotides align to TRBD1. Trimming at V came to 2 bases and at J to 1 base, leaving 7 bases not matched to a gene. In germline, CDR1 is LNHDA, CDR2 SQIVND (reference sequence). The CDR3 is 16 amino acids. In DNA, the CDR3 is TGTGCCAGTAGTATACTTACAGGGGTTGGGAACACTGAAGCTTTCTTT. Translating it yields CASSILTGVGNTEAFF.

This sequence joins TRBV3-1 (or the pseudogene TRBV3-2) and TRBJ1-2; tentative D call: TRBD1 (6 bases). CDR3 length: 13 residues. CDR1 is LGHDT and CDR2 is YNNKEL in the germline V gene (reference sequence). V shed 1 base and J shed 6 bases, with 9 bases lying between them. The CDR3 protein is CASSQVTGNGYTF. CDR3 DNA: TGTGCCAGCAGCCAAGTAACAGGGAATGGCTACACCTTC.

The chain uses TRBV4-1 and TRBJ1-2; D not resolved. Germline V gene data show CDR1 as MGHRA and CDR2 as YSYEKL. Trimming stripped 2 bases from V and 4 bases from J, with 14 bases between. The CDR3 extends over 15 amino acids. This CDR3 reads CASSQNLGRGYGYTF. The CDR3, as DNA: TGCGCCAGCAGCCAAAACCTGGGTCGGGGCTATGGCTACACCTTC.

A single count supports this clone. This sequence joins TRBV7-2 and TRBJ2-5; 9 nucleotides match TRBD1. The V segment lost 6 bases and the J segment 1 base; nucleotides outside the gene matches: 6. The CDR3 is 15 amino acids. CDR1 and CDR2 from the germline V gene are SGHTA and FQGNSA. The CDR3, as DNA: TGTGCCAGCAGGCGACAGGGGGGAACCCAAGAGACCCAGTACTTC. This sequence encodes CASRRQGGTQETQYF. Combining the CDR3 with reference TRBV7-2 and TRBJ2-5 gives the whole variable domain GAGVSQSPSNKVTEKGKDVELRCDPISGHTALYWYRQSLGQGLEFLIYFQGNSAPDKSGLPSDRFSAERTGGSVSTLTIQRTQQEDSAVYLCASRRQGGTQETQYFGPGTRLLVL.

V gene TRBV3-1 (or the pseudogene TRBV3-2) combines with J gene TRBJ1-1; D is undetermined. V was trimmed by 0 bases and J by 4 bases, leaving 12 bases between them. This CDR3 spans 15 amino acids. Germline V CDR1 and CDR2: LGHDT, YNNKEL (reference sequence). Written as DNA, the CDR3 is TGTGCCAGCAGCCAAGACGGTCGGTCGAGCACTGAAGCTTTCTTT. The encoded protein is CASSQDGRSSTEAFF.

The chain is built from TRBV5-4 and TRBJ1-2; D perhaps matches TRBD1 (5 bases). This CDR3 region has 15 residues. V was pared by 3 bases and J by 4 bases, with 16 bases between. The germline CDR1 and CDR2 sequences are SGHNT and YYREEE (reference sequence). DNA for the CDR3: TGTGCCAGCAGCTCTACGGGGGGACGGATCTATGGCTACACCTTC. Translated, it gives CASSSTGGRIYGYTF.